This TCR beta chain was identified in a study of graft-versus-host responses after intestinal transplantation. For the study at large: After anti-thymocyte globulin induction, recipients took tacrolimus and steroids for 2 to 3 years. Findings and caveats of the study: GvH clones were found in recipient marrow; some appeared first in ileum or blood.

This clone was seen only once. Its antigen is unknown. The germline V gene has CDR1 MNHNS and CDR2 SASEGT. J gave up 5 bases and V 6 bases, and 10 bases lay outside the gene matches. The CDR3 sequence is 15 residues long. Repertoires were generated with immunoSEQ multiplex PCR, while TCRdb's copy carries only in-frame clones and drops some. The sample holds approximately 70,000 clones, 80% to 95% seen once. The source is a human patient who received an intestinal transplant, so some T cells may come from the graft donor. Specimen: bone marrow, collected approximately 700 days after intestinal transplantation. The chain carries TRBV6-1 and TRBJ2-7; 10 bases map to TRBD1. CDR3 sequence reads: CASSDPGQGTDEQYF. DNA of the CDR3: TGTGCCAGCAGCGATCCGGGACAGGGGACCGACGAGCAGTACTTC.